There are a few counts of the clone carrying this T cell receptor beta chain. The antigen remains unidentified. The data originate from a study of cytomegalovirus exposure and HLA in healthy donors. Study results and caveats: Later analysis associated a missense DCLRE1C variant with TCR beta V- and J-gene trimming.

There are 13 residues in the CDR3. V shed 2 bases and J shed 5 bases, with 11 bases lying between them. Germline V gene lookup returns CDR1 SGHRS and CDR2 YFSETQ. This PCR relied on a set of 60 Vbeta primers and 13 Jbeta primers. Original processing notes: About 11 million shared chains were among the 60 million to 80 million unique TCR beta chains that a later analysis counted. TCRdb's table, derived via immunoSEQ multiplex PCR, lists solely in-frame clones and lacks some. The D gene and trimming were derived from the DNA, and the V and J assignments and clone size from that table. The repertoire consists of about 110,000 clones, with approximately 83% occurring once and the leading ten covering less than 2%.

The sample consisted of PBMCs. This clonotype originated in a man aged 35-49 years in good health and CMV-seronegative. The chain recombines TRBV5-1 with TRBJ2-7, with D possibly TRBD2 on 6 matching bases. CDR3 region: CASSFGGFNEQYF. CDR3 nucleotide sequence: TGCGCCAGCAGCTTTGGAGGGTTCAACGAGCAGTACTTC.